Listed below are T cell receptor beta chains from one sample, sequenced in a study of CD8 T cells in ankylosing spondylitis. TCRdb passed the 5' RACE reads through MiXCR, listing each CDR3 protein once. The profile shows some 330,000 distinct CDR3 sequences, approximately 8% of them singletons. Sequencing was performed on blood, either unsorted or a sorted T cell fraction (not recorded which). Receptors originate from a male donor with ankylosing spondylitis. Both conserved end residues are part of each CDR3. D genes are given only for firm matches. Not every row has a clone size; where given, it reads once, few, many or a size class.

D gene,J gene,clone size,V gene,CDR3 protein,CDR3 DNA
-,TRBJ1-6,many,TRBV4-1,CASSQGSHSPLHF,TGCGCCAGCAGCCAAGGCAGTCACTCACCCCTCCACTTT
-,TRBJ2-3,-,TRBV7-9,CASSWGAETDTQYF,TGTGCCAGCAGCTGGGGGGCGGAGACAGATACGCAGTATTTT
-,TRBJ2-1,few,TRBV11-2,CASSFNRVMNEQFF,TGTGCCAGCAGCTTCAACAGGGTAATGAATGAGCAGTTCTTC
-,TRBJ1-1,many,TRBV27,CASSLLGSATEAFF,TGTGCCAGCAGTTTATTGGGGTCTGCCACTGAAGCTTTCTTT
-,TRBJ2-3,once,TRBV9,CASSVALVPPSDTQYF,TGTGCCAGCAGCGTAGCTTTAGTCCCCCCCTCAGATACGCAGTATTTT
-,TRBJ1-6,few,TRBV2,CASRKLASNNSPLHF,TGTGCCAGCAGGAAATTGGCGAGTAATAATTCACCCCTCCACTTT
-,TRBJ1-1,many,TRBV10-3,CAITGGTNTEAFF,TGTGCCATCACGGGAGGGACGAACACTGAAGCTTTCTTT
-,TRBJ2-1,few,TRBV27,CASSGNRDWDNEQFF,TGTGCCAGCAGTGGAAACCGGGACTGGGACAATGAGCAGTTCTTC
TRBD1,TRBJ1-1,once,TRBV13,CASSPTGASGPGEAFF,TGTGCCAGCAGCCCTACAGGGGCGAGCGGCCCCGGAGAAGCTTTCTTT
TRBD1,TRBJ2-7,many,TRBV5-1,CASSSTGGPYEQYF,TGCGCCAGCAGCTCCACAGGGGGTCCCTACGAGCAGTACTTC
-,TRBJ2-1,few,TRBV28,CASSLGLFPYNEQFF,TGTGCCAGCAGTTTAGGTCTGTTCCCCTACAATGAGCAGTTCTTC
-,TRBJ1-1,few,TRBV30,CALRTGRTNTEAFF,TGTGCTTTACGGACGGGACGGACCAACACTGAAGCTTTCTTT
TRBD2,TRBJ2-1,many,TRBV4-3,CASSQVLTSGSLHEQFF,TGCGCCAGCAGCCAGGTCTTGACTAGCGGGAGCCTTCATGAGCAGTTCTTC
TRBD2,TRBJ2-2,-,TRBV5-1,CASSRPGGAGELFF,TGCGCCAGCAGCCGCCCGGGGGGGGCCGGGGAGCTGTTTTTT
TRBD2,TRBJ2-5,-,TRBV20-1,CSATRTSGRIETQYF,TGCAGTGCCACGAGGACTAGCGGGAGAATAGAGACCCAGTACTTC
TRBD2,TRBJ2-4,few,TRBV29-1,CSVAGLLAGGGTDIQYF,TGCAGCGTTGCGGGGCTGCTAGCGGGAGGGGGAACGGACATTCAGTACTTC
TRBD1,TRBJ1-4,-,TRBV6-1,CASSDRYQGAREKLFF,TGTGCCAGCAGTGACAGATATCAGGGGGCCCGTGAAAAACTGTTTTTT
-,TRBJ2-7,many,TRBV5-1,CASSKRSSLQADEQYF,TGCGCCAGCAGCAAGCGGTCTTCTTTGCAGGCGGATGAGCAGTACTTC
-,TRBJ2-1,few,TRBV5-1,CASRTGGGYNEQFF,TGCGCCAGCAGGACGGGTGGGGGTTACAATGAGCAGTTCTTC
TRBD2,TRBJ2-5,few,TRBV4-2,CASSQDGLALTGTQYF,TGTGCCAGCAGCCAAGATGGACTAGCCCTCACGGGGACCCAGTACTTC
TRBD1,TRBJ2-7,-,TRBV4-1,CASSQRRGVDRVYEQYF,TGCGCCAGCAGCCAACGCCGGGGAGTGGACAGGGTCTACGAGCAGTACTTC
-,TRBJ1-5,few,TRBV28,CASFGEGKGNQPQHF,TGTGCCAGCTTTGGTGAGGGGAAGGGCAATCAGCCCCAGCATTTT
-,TRBJ2-3,-,TRBV2,CASSGDPDTQYF,TGTGCCAGCAGTGGGGACCCAGATACGCAGTATTTT
TRBD1,TRBJ2-4,-,TRBV20-1,CSARRDRGIQYF,TGCAGTGCTAGACGGGACAGGGGCATTCAGTACTTC
TRBD2,TRBJ2-1,few,TRBV24-1,CATSDLGREGLYEQFF,TGTGCCACCAGTGATTTAGGGCGGGAGGGCCTCTATGAGCAGTTCTTC
TRBD1,TRBJ2-6,-,TRBV13,CASSSGTGPGANVLTF,TGTGCCAGCAGCTCAGGGACAGGGCCCGGGGCCAACGTCCTGACTTTC
TRBD1,TRBJ2-7,-,TRBV9,CASSVGNRGSEQYF,TGTGCCAGCAGCGTAGGAAACAGGGGAAGCGAGCAGTACTTC
-,TRBJ1-1,few,TRBV12-3/TRBV12-4,CASSLVQVGSTEAFF,TGTGCCAGCAGTTTAGTACAGGTGGGGTCCACTGAAGCTTTCTTT
-,TRBJ2-2,few,TRBV4-2,CASSQTGRANTGELFF,TGTGCCAGCAGCCAAACAGGGAGGGCGAACACCGGGGAGCTGTTTTTT
-,TRBJ2-1,-,TRBV5-6,CASTYYRDNEQFF,TGTGCCAGCACATACTACCGAGACAATGAGCAGTTCTTC
-,TRBJ2-7,few,TRBV5-5,CASSLRGTETYEQYF,TGTGCCAGCAGCTTGAGAGGGACTGAGACCTACGAGCAGTACTTC
TRBD2,TRBJ2-3,few,TRBV4-2,CASSQFGGRARDTQYF,TGTGCCAGCAGCCAATTCGGCGGGAGGGCCAGAGATACGCAGTATTTT
TRBD2,TRBJ2-7,-,TRBV7-2,CASSFLPGRESYEQYF,TGTGCCAGCAGCTTTCTCCCCGGGAGGGAGTCCTACGAGCAGTACTTC
-,TRBJ1-4,many,TRBV5-1,CASSSGKGDEKLFF,TGCGCCAGCAGTTCAGGCAAAGGTGATGAAAAACTGTTTTTT
TRBD1,TRBJ2-5,few,TRBV7-2,CASSGPGQGAETQYF,TGTGCCAGCAGCGGACCGGGACAGGGTGCGGAGACCCAGTACTTC
-,TRBJ1-1,-,TRBV5-1,CASNPGAFENTEAFF,TGCGCCAGCAATCCAGGGGCCTTCGAGAACACTGAAGCTTTCTTT
TRBD1,TRBJ1-1,few,TRBV29-1,CSAEKDRGTEAFF,TGCAGCGCAGAGAAGGACAGGGGCACTGAAGCTTTCTTT
-,TRBJ2-2,few,TRBV6-6,CASSLNGRELFF,TGTGCCAGCAGTCTAAACGGGAGGGAGCTGTTTTTT
-,TRBJ1-4,-,TRBV5-1,CASSLAPGADEKLFF,TGCGCCAGCAGCTTGGCCCCGGGGGCCGATGAAAAACTGTTTTTT
TRBD1,TRBJ2-7,-,TRBV4-3,CASSQDSTGVYEQYF,TGCGCCAGCAGCCAAGACTCGACAGGGGTCTACGAGCAGTACTTC
TRBD2,TRBJ2-7,many,TRBV25-1,CASSGGLAGPVTSYEQYF,TGTGCCAGCAGTGGAGGACTAGCGGGCCCAGTCACCTCCTACGAGCAGTACTTC
TRBD1,TRBJ2-7,-,TRBV7-9,CASRGTDTYEQYF,TGTGCCAGCAGAGGGACAGATACCTACGAGCAGTACTTC
TRBD1,TRBJ2-3,many,TRBV29-1,CSVLDRARTDTQYF,TGCAGCGTCCTTGACAGGGCTCGCACAGATACGCAGTATTTT
TRBD2,TRBJ2-1,many,TRBV3-1,CATRRGSGASYNEQFF,TGTGCCACCCGCCGGGGTAGCGGGGCCTCCTACAATGAGCAGTTCTTC
-,TRBJ2-1,-,TRBV20-1,CSANRLRGNEQFF,TGCAGTGCGAACCGACTAAGGGGCAATGAGCAGTTCTTC
-,TRBJ2-7,-,TRBV20-1,CSASSRWSSYEQYF,TGCAGTGCTAGTAGCCGCTGGAGCTCCTACGAGCAGTACTTC
TRBD1,TRBJ1-2,few,TRBV9,CASSVRGTGTAGYTF,TGTGCCAGCAGCGTTCGTGGGACAGGGACGGCGGGCTACACCTTC
-,TRBJ1-4,-,TRBV12-3/TRBV12-4,CASRRDGRGASREKLFF,TGTGCCAGCAGACGGGACGGCCGAGGTGCGTCTCGTGAAAAACTGTTTTTT
TRBD1,TRBJ2-1,many,TRBV29-1,CSVAPTGTGPNEQFF,TGCAGCGTTGCCCCGACCGGGACAGGGCCCAATGAGCAGTTCTTC
TRBD2,TRBJ2-7,-,TRBV5-1,CASSLERLAGFYEQYF,TGCGCCAGCAGCTTGGAGCGACTAGCGGGATTCTACGAGCAGTACTTC
-,TRBJ2-7,many,TRBV28,CASSFRGLESYEQYF,TGTGCCAGCAGTTTCCGTGGGCTAGAGTCCTACGAGCAGTACTTC
TRBD2,TRBJ2-7,many,TRBV15,CATSLKPLAGHEQYF,TGTGCCACCAGCCTCAAGCCGCTAGCGGGTCACGAGCAGTACTTC
TRBD2,TRBJ2-7,few,TRBV28,CASEGLAGVAGWGEQYF,TGTGCCAGCGAGGGACTAGCGGGAGTCGCCGGGTGGGGGGAGCAGTACTTC
-,TRBJ1-4,-,TRBV2,CASEVATNEKLFF,TGTGCCAGCGAAGTTGCAACTAATGAAAAACTGTTTTTT